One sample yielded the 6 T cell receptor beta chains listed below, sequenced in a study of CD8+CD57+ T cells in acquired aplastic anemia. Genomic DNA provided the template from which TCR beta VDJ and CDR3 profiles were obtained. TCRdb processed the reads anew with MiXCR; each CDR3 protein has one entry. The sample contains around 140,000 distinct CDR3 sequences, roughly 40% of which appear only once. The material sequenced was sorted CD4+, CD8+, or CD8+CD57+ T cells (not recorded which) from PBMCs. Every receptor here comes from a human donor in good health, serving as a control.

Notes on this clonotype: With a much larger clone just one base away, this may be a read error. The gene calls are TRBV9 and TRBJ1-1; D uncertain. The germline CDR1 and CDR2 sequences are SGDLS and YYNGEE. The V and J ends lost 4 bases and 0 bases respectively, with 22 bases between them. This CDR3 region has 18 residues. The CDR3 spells CASSPLRRNLEVNTEAFF. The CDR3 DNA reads TGTGCCAGCAGCCCACTGCGACGTAACCTAGAGGTGAACACTGAAGCTTTCTTT.

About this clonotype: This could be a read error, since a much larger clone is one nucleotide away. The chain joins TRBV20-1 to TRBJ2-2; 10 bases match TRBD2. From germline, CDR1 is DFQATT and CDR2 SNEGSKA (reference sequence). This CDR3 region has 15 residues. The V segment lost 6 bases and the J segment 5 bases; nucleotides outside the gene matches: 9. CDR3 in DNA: TGCAGTGCAAACAAGCGGGAGGGGAGGACCGGGGAGCTGTTTTTT. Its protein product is CSANKREGRTGELFF.

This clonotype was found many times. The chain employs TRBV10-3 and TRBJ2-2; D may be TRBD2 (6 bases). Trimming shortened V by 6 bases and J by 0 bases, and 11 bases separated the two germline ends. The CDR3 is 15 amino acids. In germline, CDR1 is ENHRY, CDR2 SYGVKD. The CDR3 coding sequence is TGTGCCATCAGGGTAGCGGCCTCGAACACCGGGGAGCTGTTTTTT. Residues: CAIRVAASNTGELFF.

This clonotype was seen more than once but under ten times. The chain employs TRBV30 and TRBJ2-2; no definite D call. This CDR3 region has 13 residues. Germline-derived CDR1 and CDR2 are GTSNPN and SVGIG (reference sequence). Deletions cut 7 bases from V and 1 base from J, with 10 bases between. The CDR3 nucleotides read TGTGCCTACAAATGGGGGAACACCGGGGAGCTGTTTTTT. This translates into CAYKWGNTGELFF.

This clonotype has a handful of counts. The DNA for the CDR3 is TGTGCCAGCAGTTTATTAAGCAGGGGGCCTAACAACTATGGCTACACCTTC. Its protein product is CASSLLSRGPNNYGYTF. The chain employs TRBV27 and TRBJ1-2, with 8 bases lining up with TRBD1. CDR3 length: 17 residues. Germline-derived CDR1 and CDR2 are MNHEY and SMNVEV (reference sequence). The ends lost 1 base at V and 2 bases at J; junction bases unmatched: 9.

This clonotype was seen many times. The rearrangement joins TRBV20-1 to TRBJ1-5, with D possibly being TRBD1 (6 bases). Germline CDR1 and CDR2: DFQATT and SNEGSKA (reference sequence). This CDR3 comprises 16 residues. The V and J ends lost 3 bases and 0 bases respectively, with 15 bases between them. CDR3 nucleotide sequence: TGCAGTGCTAGTACAGGGCGGGAAAATAGCAATCAGCCCCAGCATTTT. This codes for CSASTGRENSNQPQHF.